This is a list of T cell receptor beta chains from one sample in a study of early T cells in non-severe SARS-CoV-2 infection. TCRdb processed the 5' RACE reads anew with MiXCR; each CDR3 protein has one entry. The repertoire holds 60,000 or so distinct CDR3 sequences, with around 12% as singletons. The sequenced sample consisted of whole blood. Receptors originate from an adult who was a healthcare worker with PCR-confirmed SARS-CoV-2 infection or an uninfected control (not recorded which). Both conserved end residues are trimmed from each CDR3. The order of the fields is V gene, CDR3 protein.

v_gene: TRBV29-1; CDR3aa: SGLANEKLF
v_gene: TRBV9; CDR3aa: ASSARDSTEAF
v_gene: TRBV6-1; CDR3aa: ASRRTPRGGSYNEQF
v_gene: TRBV7-9; CDR3aa: ASSPGSQPQH
v_gene: TRBV7-2; CDR3aa: ASSFSGSETQY
v_gene: TRBV18; CDR3aa: ASSPQGGSDTQY
v_gene: TRBV2; CDR3aa: ASLPGTGYGYT
v_gene: TRBV6-1; CDR3aa: ASSEGGGGFNEQF
v_gene: TRBV12-3/TRBV12-4; CDR3aa: ASSLRGDYNEQF
v_gene: TRBV5-1; CDR3aa: ASSRSGLYNEKLF
v_gene: TRBV11-2; CDR3aa: ATSQRLGEQF
v_gene: TRBV30; CDR3aa: AWSEVQETQY
v_gene: TRBV12-3/TRBV12-4; CDR3aa: ASTRGGTYQETQY
v_gene: TRBV5-1; CDR3aa: ASSTTPAVNIQY
v_gene: TRBV4-1; CDR3aa: ASSQDAHDTGELF
v_gene: TRBV6-1; CDR3aa: ASAVRGATEAF
v_gene: TRBV29-1; CDR3aa: SVEGVGTYEQY
v_gene: TRBV6-6; CDR3aa: ASSRGETQY
v_gene: TRBV7-8; CDR3aa: ASSLIRPPPLYGYT
v_gene: TRBV14; CDR3aa: ASSHPRGTDTQY
v_gene: TRBV29-1; CDR3aa: SVVVAETQY
v_gene: TRBV19; CDR3aa: ASSISRDETQY
v_gene: TRBV5-1; CDR3aa: ASSSYRQGHNSNQPQH
v_gene: TRBV7-8; CDR3aa: ASSLTVGVAYNSPLH
v_gene: TRBV2; CDR3aa: ASSAGLAGGHEQY
v_gene: TRBV27; CDR3aa: ASGRDSNQPQH